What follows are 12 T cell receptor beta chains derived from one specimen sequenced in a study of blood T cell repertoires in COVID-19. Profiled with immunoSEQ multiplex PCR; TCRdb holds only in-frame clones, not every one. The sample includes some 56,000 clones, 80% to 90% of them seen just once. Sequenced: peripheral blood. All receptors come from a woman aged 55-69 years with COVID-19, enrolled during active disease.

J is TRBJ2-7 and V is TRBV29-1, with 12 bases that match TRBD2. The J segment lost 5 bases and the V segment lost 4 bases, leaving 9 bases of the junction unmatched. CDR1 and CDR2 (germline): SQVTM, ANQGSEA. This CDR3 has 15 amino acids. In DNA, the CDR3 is TGCAGCGTTGGGGGGCTAGCGGGAGGGTCCCACGAGCAGTACTTC. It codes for CSVGGLAGGSHEQYF.

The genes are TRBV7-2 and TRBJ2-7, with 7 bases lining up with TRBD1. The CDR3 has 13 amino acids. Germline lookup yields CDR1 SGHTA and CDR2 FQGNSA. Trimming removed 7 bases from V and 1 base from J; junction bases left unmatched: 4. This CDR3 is CASKGAGSYEQYF. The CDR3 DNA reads TGTGCCAGCAAGGGGGCCGGGTCCTACGAGCAGTACTTC.

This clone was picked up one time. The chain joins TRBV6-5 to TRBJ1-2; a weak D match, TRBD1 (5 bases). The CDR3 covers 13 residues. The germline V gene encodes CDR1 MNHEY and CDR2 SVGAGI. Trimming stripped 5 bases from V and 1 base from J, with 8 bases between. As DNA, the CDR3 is TGTGCCAGCAGTATGGGACTTAACTATGGCTACACCTTC. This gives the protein CASSMGLNYGYTF.

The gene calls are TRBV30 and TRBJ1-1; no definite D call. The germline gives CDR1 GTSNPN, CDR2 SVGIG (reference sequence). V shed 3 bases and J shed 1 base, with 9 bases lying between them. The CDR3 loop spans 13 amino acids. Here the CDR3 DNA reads TGTGCCTGGAGGGCTTTTGAGAACACTGAAGCTTTCTTT. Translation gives CAWRAFENTEAFF.

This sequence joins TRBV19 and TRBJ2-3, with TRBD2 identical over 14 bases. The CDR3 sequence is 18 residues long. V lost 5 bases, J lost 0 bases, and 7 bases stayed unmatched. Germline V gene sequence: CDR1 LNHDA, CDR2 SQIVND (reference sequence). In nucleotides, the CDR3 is TGTGCCAGTAGTGGGGGACTAGCGGGAGCTCCCAGCACAGATACGCAGTATTTT. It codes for CASSGGLAGAPSTDTQYF.

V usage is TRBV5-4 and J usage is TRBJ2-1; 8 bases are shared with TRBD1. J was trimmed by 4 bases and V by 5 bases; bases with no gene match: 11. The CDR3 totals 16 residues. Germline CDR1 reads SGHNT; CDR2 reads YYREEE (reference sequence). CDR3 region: CASRGRRTGRYNEQFF. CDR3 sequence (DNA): TGTGCCAGCAGGGGACGAAGGACAGGGCGATACAATGAGCAGTTCTTC.

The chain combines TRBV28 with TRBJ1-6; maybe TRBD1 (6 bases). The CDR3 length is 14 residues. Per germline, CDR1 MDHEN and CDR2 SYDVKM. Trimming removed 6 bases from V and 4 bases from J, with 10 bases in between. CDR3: CASRGGYYNSPLHF. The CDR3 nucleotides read TGTGCCAGCAGAGGGGGATATTATAATTCACCCCTCCACTTT.

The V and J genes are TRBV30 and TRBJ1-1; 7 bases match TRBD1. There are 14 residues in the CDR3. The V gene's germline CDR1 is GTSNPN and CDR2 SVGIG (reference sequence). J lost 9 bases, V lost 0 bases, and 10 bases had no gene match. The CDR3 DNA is TGTGCCTGGAGTGTAGGACAGGCCACACTGAAAGCTTTCTTT. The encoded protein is CAWSVGQATLKAFF.

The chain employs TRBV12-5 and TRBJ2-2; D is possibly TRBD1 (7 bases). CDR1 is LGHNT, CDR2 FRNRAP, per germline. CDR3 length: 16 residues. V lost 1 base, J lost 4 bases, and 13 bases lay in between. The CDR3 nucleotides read TGTGCTAGTGGTTTGGACAGGGGAGCGGGCACCGGGGAGCTGTTTTTT. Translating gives CASGLDRGAGTGELFF.

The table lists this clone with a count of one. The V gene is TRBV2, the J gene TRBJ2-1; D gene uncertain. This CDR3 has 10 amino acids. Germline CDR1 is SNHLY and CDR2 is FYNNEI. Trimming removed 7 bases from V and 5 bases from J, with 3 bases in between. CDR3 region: CASNNNEQFF. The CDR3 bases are TGTGCCAGCAATAACAATGAGCAGTTCTTC.

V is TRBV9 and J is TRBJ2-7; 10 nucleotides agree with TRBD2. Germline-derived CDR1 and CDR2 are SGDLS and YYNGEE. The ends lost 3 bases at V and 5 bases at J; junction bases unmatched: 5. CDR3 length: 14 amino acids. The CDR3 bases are TGTGCCAGCAGCGGGGCTAGCGGGAGTAACGAGCAGTACTTC. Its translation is CASSGASGSNEQYF.

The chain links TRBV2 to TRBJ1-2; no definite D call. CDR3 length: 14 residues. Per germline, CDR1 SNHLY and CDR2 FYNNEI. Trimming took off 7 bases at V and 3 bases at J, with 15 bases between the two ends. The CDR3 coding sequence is TGTGCCAGCAAGATTGAGCGGGGAGACTATGGCTACACCTTC. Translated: CASKIERGDYGYTF.